This T cell receptor beta chain was recorded in a study of T cells in Graves' hyperthyroidism and ophthalmopathy. In its sample, this clonotype was seen many times. Its antigen is unidentified. Regarding the study as a whole: Most clonotypes expanded in thyroid above 0.001 were likewise present in blood. The model identified upcoming ophthalmopathy a median approximately six months ahead of onset.

Each person with ophthalmopathy scored at least 3 on the Clinical Activity Score, reached NOSPECS grade 4 or higher, and had been ill under 3 months. Any patient presenting with uncontrolled infection, other autoimmune disease, pregnancy or lactation was left out. Amplification targeted TCR beta CDR3 regions from RNA transcripts. The HTBI primer set served for first-round RT-PCR of the TCR CDR3. In TCRdb, the multiplex PCR reads were re-called with MiXCR into one record per CDR3 protein. The data show under 400,000 distinct CDR3 sequences, 18% seen once. The source of this sequence is a woman in her forties with Graves' ophthalmopathy. Sequenced sample: blood.

The CDR3 coding sequence is TGTGCCAGCAGTTTAGTTTCGGCAGGGGGCTATGGCTACACCTTC. Translated, it gives CASSLVSAGGYGYTF. V is TRBV28 and J is TRBJ1-2, with 7 nucleotides matching TRBD1. The germline CDR1 and CDR2 sequences are MDHEN and SYDVKM. The CDR3 spans 15 residues. The ends lost 2 bases at V and 4 bases at J; junction bases unmatched: 7.